The rows below give T cell receptor beta chains drawn from one sample of a study of blood T cell repertoires in COVID-19. Measured with immunoSEQ multiplex PCR; TCRdb has only the in-frame clones, and not every one. This table has about 440,000 clones, 80% to 95% appearing once. Specimen: PBMCs or T cells enriched from blood (not recorded which). Receptor source: a man aged 18 to 29 who had recovered from COVID-19. The CDR3 runs from the conserved cysteine through the conserved F or W. D genes are given only for firm matches. Not every row has a clone size; where given, it reads once, few, many or a size class.

J gene: TRBJ2-7; V gene: TRBV4-1; clone size: .; D gene: .; CDR3 DNA: TGCGCCAGCAGCCAAGGTAACTCTTACGAGCAGTACTTC; CDR3 protein: CASSQGNSYEQYF
J gene: TRBJ1-6; V gene: TRBV5-4; clone size: .; D gene: .; CDR3 DNA: TGTGCCAGCAGCTTGAACGGAGGCTATAATTCACCCCTCCACTTT; CDR3 protein: CASSLNGGYNSPLHF
J gene: TRBJ1-6; V gene: TRBV2; clone size: once; D gene: .; CDR3 DNA: TGTGCCAGCAGTGATATAGCGTTGGAAATCCCCCTCCACTTT; CDR3 protein: CASSDIALEIPLHF
J gene: TRBJ1-2; V gene: TRBV25-1; clone size: .; D gene: .; CDR3 DNA: TGTGCCAGCAGTGAATTCTCGGACTATGGCTACACCTTC; CDR3 protein: CASSEFSDYGYTF
J gene: TRBJ1-1; V gene: TRBV29-1; clone size: .; D gene: .; CDR3 DNA: TGCAGCGCTGAGGGACAAAACACTGAAGCTTTCTTT; CDR3 protein: CSAEGQNTEAFF
J gene: TRBJ2-3; V gene: TRBV29-1; clone size: .; D gene: .; CDR3 DNA: TGCAGCGTTGGAGGGGGTATGACAGATACGCAGTATTTT; CDR3 protein: CSVGGGMTDTQYF
J gene: TRBJ1-1; V gene: TRBV9; clone size: .; D gene: .; CDR3 DNA: TGTGCCAGCAGCGCCGGGACATATAACACTGAAGCTTTCTTT; CDR3 protein: CASSAGTYNTEAFF
J gene: TRBJ1-5; V gene: TRBV28; clone size: .; D gene: .; CDR3 DNA: TGTGCCAGCAGACCCGGTTACCCTAATCAGCCCCAGCATTTT; CDR3 protein: CASRPGYPNQPQHF
J gene: TRBJ1-3; V gene: TRBV28; clone size: many; D gene: TRBD1; CDR3 DNA: TGTGCCAGCAGTTTTAGGACAGGGCGGACTGGAAACACCATATATTTT; CDR3 protein: CASSFRTGRTGNTIYF
J gene: TRBJ1-4; V gene: TRBV6-6; clone size: .; D gene: .; CDR3 DNA: TGTGCCAGCAGCCCTTCGGGGGGCAGCTCCTTACTGTTTTTT; CDR3 protein: CASSPSGGSSLLFF
J gene: TRBJ2-7; V gene: TRBV11-2; clone size: .; D gene: TRBD2; CDR3 DNA: TGTGCCAGCAGTGGCTTGGCGGGAGCCTACGAGCAGTACTTC; CDR3 protein: CASSGLAGAYEQYF
J gene: TRBJ1-4; V gene: TRBV7-8; clone size: .; D gene: .; CDR3 DNA: TGTGCCAGCAGCCACGGAAGGGCAGGGGTAGAAGAAAAACTGTTTTTT; CDR3 protein: CASSHGRAGVEEKLFF
J gene: TRBJ2-7; V gene: TRBV5-1; clone size: .; D gene: .; CDR3 DNA: TGCGCCAGCAGCCTAGGGGGAACCTACGAGCAGTACTTC; CDR3 protein: CASSLGGTYEQYF
J gene: TRBJ1-2; V gene: TRBV3-1/TRBV3-2; clone size: .; D gene: .; CDR3 DNA: TGTGCCAGCAAGGACAGTAACTATGGCTACACCTTC; CDR3 protein: CASKDSNYGYTF
J gene: TRBJ2-7; V gene: TRBV5-5; clone size: .; D gene: .; CDR3 DNA: TGTGCCAGCAGCTTGTATTGGGACACGGATTCCTACGAGCAGTACTTC; CDR3 protein: CASSLYWDTDSYEQYF
J gene: TRBJ1-2; V gene: TRBV28; clone size: .; D gene: TRBD1; CDR3 DNA: TGTGCCAGCAGTTTACCCACAGGGGACTATGGCTACACCTTC; CDR3 protein: CASSLPTGDYGYTF
J gene: TRBJ1-4; V gene: TRBV6-5; clone size: .; D gene: .; CDR3 DNA: TGTGCCAGCAGACAGGGAGCTAATGAAAAACTGTTTTTT; CDR3 protein: CASRQGANEKLFF
J gene: TRBJ2-7; V gene: TRBV27; clone size: .; D gene: .; CDR3 DNA: TGTGCCAGCAGTTTCGGGGGATGCGAGAAATACTACGAGCAGTACTTC; CDR3 protein: CASSFGGCEKYYEQYF
J gene: TRBJ1-5; V gene: TRBV7-8; clone size: .; D gene: .; CDR3 DNA: TGTGCCAGCAGCCCCGTAAACAGGGCAGGCAATCAGCCCCAGCATTTT; CDR3 protein: CASSPVNRAGNQPQHF
J gene: TRBJ1-2; V gene: TRBV5-1; clone size: few; D gene: TRBD1; CDR3 DNA: TGCGCCAGCAGCTTGGGGGACAGCCTCTATGGCTACACCTTC; CDR3 protein: CASSLGDSLYGYTF
J gene: TRBJ2-7; V gene: TRBV3-1/TRBV3-2; clone size: .; D gene: TRBD1; CDR3 DNA: TGTGCCAGCAGCCAAGGAGGGCGGGACAGGGTCCCCTCGGCTTACGAGCAGTACTTC; CDR3 protein: CASSQGGRDRVPSAYEQYF
J gene: TRBJ1-5; V gene: TRBV3-1/TRBV3-2; clone size: .; D gene: .; CDR3 DNA: TGTGCCAGCAGCCAAGTGGACAGCCAGCCCCAGCATTTT; CDR3 protein: CASSQVDSQPQHF
J gene: TRBJ1-2; V gene: TRBV28; clone size: .; D gene: .; CDR3 DNA: TGTGCCAGCAGCCCTCCGAGCCCCCTATCCCATGGCTACACCTTC; CDR3 protein: CASSPPSPLSHGYTF
J gene: TRBJ2-7; V gene: TRBV28; clone size: .; D gene: .; CDR3 DNA: TGTGCCAGCCGAGACTGGGAGAAATACGAGCAGTACTTC; CDR3 protein: CASRDWEKYEQYF
J gene: TRBJ1-5; V gene: TRBV19; clone size: .; D gene: .; CDR3 DNA: TGTGCCAGTAGTATCCAGGGACTTCAGCCCCAGCATTTT; CDR3 protein: CASSIQGLQPQHF
J gene: TRBJ2-5; V gene: TRBV2; clone size: .; D gene: TRBD2; CDR3 DNA: TGTGCCAGCAGCCTCGGGACTAGCGGGAGGGGTGAGACCCAGTACTTC; CDR3 protein: CASSLGTSGRGETQYF
J gene: TRBJ2-7; V gene: TRBV5-6; clone size: once; D gene: .; CDR3 DNA: TGTGCCAGCAGCTTGAAGCCCGATGCCTACGAGCAGTACTTC; CDR3 protein: CASSLKPDAYEQYF
J gene: TRBJ1-2; V gene: TRBV19; clone size: .; D gene: TRBD1; CDR3 DNA: TGTGCCTCAAACCCAGGGGGCTATGGCTACACCTTC; CDR3 protein: CASNPGGYGYTF